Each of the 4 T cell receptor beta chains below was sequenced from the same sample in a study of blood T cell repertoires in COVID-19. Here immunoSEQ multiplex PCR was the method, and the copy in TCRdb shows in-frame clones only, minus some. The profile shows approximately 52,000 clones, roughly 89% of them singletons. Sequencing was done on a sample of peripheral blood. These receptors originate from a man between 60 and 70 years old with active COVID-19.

The CDR3 DNA follows: TGTGCCAGCCTACGGGAAAGAGGGTTCACTGAAGCTTTCTTT. Its protein product is CASLRERGFTEAFF. The chain combines TRBV7-2 with TRBJ1-1; D unresolved. From germline, CDR1 is SGHTA and CDR2 FQGNSA. CDR3 length: 14 amino acids. Trimming took 8 bases from V and 4 from J, leaving 17 bases between them.

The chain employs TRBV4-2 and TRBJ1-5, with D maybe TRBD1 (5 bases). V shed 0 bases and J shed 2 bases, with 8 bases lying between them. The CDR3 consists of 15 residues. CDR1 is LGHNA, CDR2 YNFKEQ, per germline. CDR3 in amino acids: CASSQEWGGNQPQHF. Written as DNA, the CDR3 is TGTGCCAGCAGCCAAGAATGGGGGGGCAATCAGCCCCAGCATTTT.

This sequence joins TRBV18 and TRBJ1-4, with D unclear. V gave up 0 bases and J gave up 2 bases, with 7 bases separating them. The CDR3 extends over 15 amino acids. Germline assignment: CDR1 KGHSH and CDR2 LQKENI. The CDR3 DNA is TGTGCCAGCTCACCACCCCGACACACTAATGAAAAACTGTTTTTT. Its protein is CASSPPRHTNEKLFF.

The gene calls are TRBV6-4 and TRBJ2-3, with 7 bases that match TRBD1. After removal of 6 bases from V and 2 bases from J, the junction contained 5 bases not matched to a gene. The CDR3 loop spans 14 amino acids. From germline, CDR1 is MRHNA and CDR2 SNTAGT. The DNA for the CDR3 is TGTGCCAGCAGACAGACAGGGTACACAGATACGCAGTATTTT. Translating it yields CASRQTGYTDTQYF.